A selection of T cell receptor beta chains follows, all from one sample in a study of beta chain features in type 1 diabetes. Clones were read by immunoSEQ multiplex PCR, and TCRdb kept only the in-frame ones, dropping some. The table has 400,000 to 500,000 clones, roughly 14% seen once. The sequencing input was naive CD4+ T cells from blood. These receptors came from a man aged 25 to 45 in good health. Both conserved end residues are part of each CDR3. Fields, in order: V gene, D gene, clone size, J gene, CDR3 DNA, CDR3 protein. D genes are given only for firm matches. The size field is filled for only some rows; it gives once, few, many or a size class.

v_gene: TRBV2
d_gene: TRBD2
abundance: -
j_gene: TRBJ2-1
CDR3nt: TGTGCCAGCCGCCGACTAGCGGCAGTAAATGAGCAGTTCTTC
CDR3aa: CASRRLAAVNEQFF

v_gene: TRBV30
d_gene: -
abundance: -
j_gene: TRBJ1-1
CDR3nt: TGTGCCTGGAGTCCAAGACGGGAGGAAGCTTTCTTT
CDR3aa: CAWSPRREEAFF

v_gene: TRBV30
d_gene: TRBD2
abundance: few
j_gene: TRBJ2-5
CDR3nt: TGTGCCTGCCAACTAGCGGGAGTTCGAGAGACCCAGTACTTC
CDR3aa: CACQLAGVRETQYF

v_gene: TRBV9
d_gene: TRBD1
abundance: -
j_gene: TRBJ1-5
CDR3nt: TGTGCCAGCAGCCCCGGGACAGGGGTTAGCAATCAGCCCCAGCATTTT
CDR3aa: CASSPGTGVSNQPQHF

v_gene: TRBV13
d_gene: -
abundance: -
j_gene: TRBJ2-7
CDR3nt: TGTGCCAGCAGCTTAGGCCGCTACTACGAGCAGTACTTC
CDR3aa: CASSLGRYYEQYF

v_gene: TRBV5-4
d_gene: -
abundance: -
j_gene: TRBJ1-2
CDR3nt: TGTGCCAGCAGCTCAATTCAAGACTATGGCTACACCTTC
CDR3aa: CASSSIQDYGYTF

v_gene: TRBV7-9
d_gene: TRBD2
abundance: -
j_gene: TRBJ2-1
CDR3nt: TGTGCCAGCAGCTTGGGCGGGAGTGCACCGGATGAGCAGTTCTTC
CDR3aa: CASSLGGSAPDEQFF

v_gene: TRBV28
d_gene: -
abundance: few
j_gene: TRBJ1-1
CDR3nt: TGTGCCAGCAGTTTATTCCCTTTCCGGGCTTTCTTT
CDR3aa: CASSLFPFRAFF

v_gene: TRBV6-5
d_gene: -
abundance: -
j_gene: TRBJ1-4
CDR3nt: TGTGCCAGCAGTATTGGCGTCTCCCCAGAAAAACTGTTTTTT
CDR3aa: CASSIGVSPEKLFF

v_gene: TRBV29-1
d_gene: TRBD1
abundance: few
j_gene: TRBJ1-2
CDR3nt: TGCAGCGTAGGACCGAGGACAGGGGCAGGGGGCTACACCTTC
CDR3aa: CSVGPRTGAGGYTF

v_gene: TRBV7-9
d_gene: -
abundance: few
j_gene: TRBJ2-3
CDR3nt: TGTGCCAGCAGCCCCTTGGGACGGGGAACAGATACGCAGTATTTT
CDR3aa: CASSPLGRGTDTQYF

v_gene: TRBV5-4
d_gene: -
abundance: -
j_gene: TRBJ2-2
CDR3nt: TGTGCCAGCAGCTTCCATCTAGACGTAGGGGAGCTGTTTTTT
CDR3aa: CASSFHLDVGELFF

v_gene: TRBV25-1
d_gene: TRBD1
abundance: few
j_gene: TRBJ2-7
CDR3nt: TGTGCCAGCAGTCGGACAGGGTCGTACGAGCAGTACTTC
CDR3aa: CASSRTGSYEQYF

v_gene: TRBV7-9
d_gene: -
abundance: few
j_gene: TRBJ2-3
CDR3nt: TGTGCCAGCAGCCCAAGCGGTACAGATACGCAGTATTTT
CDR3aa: CASSPSGTDTQYF

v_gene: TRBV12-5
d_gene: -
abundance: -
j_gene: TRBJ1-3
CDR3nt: TGTGCTAGTGGTTTGACGGGGGCCGGAAACACCATATATTTT
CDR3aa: CASGLTGAGNTIYF

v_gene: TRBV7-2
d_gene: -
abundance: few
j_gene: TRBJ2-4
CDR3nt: TGTGCCAGCAGCTTGGGGATAGGGCGAGCCAAAAACATTCAGTACTTC
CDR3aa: CASSLGIGRAKNIQYF

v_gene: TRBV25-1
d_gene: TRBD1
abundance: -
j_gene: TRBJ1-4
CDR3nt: TGTGCCAGCAGTAAAGGGACAGGGGCCGATATAAATGAAAAACTGTTTTTT
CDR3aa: CASSKGTGADINEKLFF

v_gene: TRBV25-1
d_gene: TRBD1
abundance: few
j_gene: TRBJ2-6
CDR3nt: TGTGCCAGCAGTCCGAGGACAGGGGCGCTCTCTGGGGCCAACGTCCTGACTTTC
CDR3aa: CASSPRTGALSGANVLTF

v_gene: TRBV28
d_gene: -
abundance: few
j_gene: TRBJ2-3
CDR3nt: TGTGCCAGCACCCTCACAGATACGCAGTATTTT
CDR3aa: CASTLTDTQYF

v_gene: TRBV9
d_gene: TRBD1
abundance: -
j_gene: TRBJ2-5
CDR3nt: TGTGCCAGCAGTACGGGACAGACACAAGAGACCCAGTACTTC
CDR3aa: CASSTGQTQETQYF

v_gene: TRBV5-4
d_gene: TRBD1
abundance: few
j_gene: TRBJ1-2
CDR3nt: TGTGCCAGCAGCTTGGTAAAGGGACAGTCTTCCCATGGCTACACCTTC
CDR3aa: CASSLVKGQSSHGYTF

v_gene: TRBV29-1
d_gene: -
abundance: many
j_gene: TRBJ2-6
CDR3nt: TGCAGCGCAGAAACCGGGACCCAAAACAGGGTCCTGACTTTC
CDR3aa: CSAETGTQNRVLTF

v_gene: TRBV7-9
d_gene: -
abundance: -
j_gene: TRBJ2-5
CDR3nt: TGTGCCAGCAGCTTAGAGAGTAGGGGGGAGACCCAGTACTTC
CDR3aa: CASSLESRGETQYF

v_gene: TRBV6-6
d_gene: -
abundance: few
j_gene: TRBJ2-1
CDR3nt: TGTGCCAGCACGGACTTGGGGTACAATGAGCAGTTCTTC
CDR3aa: CASTDLGYNEQFF

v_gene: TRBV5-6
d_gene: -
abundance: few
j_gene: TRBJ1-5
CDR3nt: TGTGCCAGCAGCCGGCAGGGAATTCAGCCCCAGCATTTT
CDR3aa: CASSRQGIQPQHF

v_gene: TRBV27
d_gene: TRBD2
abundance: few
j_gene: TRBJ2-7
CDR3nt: TGTGCCAGCAGTCCTCGGACTAGCAGGTACGAGCAGTACTTC
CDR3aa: CASSPRTSRYEQYF

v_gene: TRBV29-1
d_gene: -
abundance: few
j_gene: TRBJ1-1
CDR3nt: TGCAGCGTTGAAGATCCGTACACTGAAGCTTTCTTT
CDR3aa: CSVEDPYTEAFF

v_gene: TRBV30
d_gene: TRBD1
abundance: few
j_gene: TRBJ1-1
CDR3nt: TGTGCCTGGAGCGGGACAGGGAGCCGGGCTTTCTTT
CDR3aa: CAWSGTGSRAFF

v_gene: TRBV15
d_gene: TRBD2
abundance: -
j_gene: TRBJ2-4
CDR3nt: TGTGCCACCAGCAGAGACCCACCGGGACTAGCGGGGGCCCTTAGGGCCAAAAACATTCAGTACTTC
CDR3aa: CATSRDPPGLAGALRAKNIQYF

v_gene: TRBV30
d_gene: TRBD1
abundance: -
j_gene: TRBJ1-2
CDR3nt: TGTGCCTGGGTGGACAGGGTCAGCTACACCTTC
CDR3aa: CAWVDRVSYTF

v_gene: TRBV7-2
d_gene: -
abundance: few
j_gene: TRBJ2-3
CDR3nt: TGTGCCAGCAGCTTAGGGAGGGCCCTTGGCACAGATACGCAGTATTTT
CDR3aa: CASSLGRALGTDTQYF

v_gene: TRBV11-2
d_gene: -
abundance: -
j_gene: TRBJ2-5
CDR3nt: TGTGCCAGCAGCCTGGACTCATTAGAGACCCAGTACTTC
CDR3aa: CASSLDSLETQYF

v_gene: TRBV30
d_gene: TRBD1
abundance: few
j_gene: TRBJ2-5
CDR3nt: TGTGCCTTCAGAGGGGGCTGGGGGACCCAGTACTTC
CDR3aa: CAFRGGWGTQYF

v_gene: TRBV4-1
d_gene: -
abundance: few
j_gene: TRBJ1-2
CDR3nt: TGCGCCAGCAGCCAAGGGCAGACAGAGTTTATCTATGGCTACACCTTC
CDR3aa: CASSQGQTEFIYGYTF

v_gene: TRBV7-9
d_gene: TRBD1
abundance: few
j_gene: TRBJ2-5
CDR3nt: TGTGCCAGCAGTCCTATCGACAGGGGGCTTGAGACCCAGTACTTC
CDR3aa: CASSPIDRGLETQYF

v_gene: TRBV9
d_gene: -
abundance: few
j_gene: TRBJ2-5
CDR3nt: TGTGCCAGCAGCGTATCGGGGTTCTACAAAGAGACCCAGTACTTC
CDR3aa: CASSVSGFYKETQYF

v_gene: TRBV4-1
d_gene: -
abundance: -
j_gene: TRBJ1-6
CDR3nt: TGCGCCAGCAGCCAAGTTCCAGCCGGCTTTACGGTTTCACCCCTCCACTTT
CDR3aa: CASSQVPAGFTVSPLHF

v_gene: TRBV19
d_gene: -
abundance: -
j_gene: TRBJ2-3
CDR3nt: TGTGCCAGTACCTATTCAGATACGCAGTATTTT
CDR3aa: CASTYSDTQYF

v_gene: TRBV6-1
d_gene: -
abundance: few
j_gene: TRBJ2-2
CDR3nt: TGTGCCAGCAGTGAACTGGGGAACACCGGGGAGCTGTTTTTT
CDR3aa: CASSELGNTGELFF

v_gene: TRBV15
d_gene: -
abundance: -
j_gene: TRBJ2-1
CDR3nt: TGTGCCACCAGCAGAGATGGGTCACTAGTTGATGAGCAGTTCTTC
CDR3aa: CATSRDGSLVDEQFF

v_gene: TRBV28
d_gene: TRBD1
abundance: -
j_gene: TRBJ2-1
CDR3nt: TGTGCCAGCAGGCAACGCACCTACAGGGGGCGCCTCGATGAGCAGTTCTTC
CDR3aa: CASRQRTYRGRLDEQFF

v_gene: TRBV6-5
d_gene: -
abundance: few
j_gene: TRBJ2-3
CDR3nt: TGTGCCAGCAGCCGCGGTAGCACAGATACGCAGTATTTT
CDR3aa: CASSRGSTDTQYF

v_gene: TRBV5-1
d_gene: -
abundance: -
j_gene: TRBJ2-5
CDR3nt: TGCGCCAGCAGCTTACTTCACCAAGAGCAAGAGACCCAGTACTTC
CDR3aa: CASSLLHQEQETQYF

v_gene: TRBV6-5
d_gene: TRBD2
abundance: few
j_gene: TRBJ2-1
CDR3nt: TGTGCCAGCAGCCGACTAGCGGGGGGGCCCAATGAGCAGTTCTTC
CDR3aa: CASSRLAGGPNEQFF

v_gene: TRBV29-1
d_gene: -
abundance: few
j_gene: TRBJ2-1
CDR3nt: TGCAGCGTTGAAGGGGTCGCAGGAAACAATGAGCAGTTCTTC
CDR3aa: CSVEGVAGNNEQFF

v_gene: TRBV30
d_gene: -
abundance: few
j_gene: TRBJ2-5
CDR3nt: TGTGCCTGGTGTCGGGGGACTCAAGAGACCCAGTACTTC
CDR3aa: CAWCRGTQETQYF

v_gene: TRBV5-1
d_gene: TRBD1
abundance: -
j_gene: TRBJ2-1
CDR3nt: TGCGCCAGCAGCCCGACGGGACAGGAATACAATGAGCAGTTCTTC
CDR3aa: CASSPTGQEYNEQFF

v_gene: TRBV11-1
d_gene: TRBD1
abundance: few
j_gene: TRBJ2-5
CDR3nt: TGTGCCAGCAGCTTTTCGACAGGGCCATTAGGAGAGACCCAGTACTTC
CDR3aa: CASSFSTGPLGETQYF

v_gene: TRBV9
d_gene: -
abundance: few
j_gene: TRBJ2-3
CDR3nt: TGTGCCAGCAGCGGTCCGGCGAAAGATACGCAGTATTTT
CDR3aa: CASSGPAKDTQYF

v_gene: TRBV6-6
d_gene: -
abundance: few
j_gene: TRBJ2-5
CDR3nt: TGTGCCAGCAGCTACAGGGGGGGACAAGAGACCCAGTACTTC
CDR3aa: CASSYRGGQETQYF

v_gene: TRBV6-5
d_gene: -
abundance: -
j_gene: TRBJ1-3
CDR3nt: TGTGCCACCCGTAGGGGTCTCCGCTCTGGAAACACCATATATTTT
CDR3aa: CATRRGLRSGNTIYF

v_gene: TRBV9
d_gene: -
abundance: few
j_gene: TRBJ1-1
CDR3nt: TGTGCCAGCAGCCCCACCTCCGCGGGGAACACTGAAGCTTTCTTT
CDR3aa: CASSPTSAGNTEAFF

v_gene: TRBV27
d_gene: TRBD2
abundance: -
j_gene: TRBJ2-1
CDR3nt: TGTGCCAGCAGTCCCAGACTAGCGGGAGGCAAGAATGAGCAGTTCTTC
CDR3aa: CASSPRLAGGKNEQFF

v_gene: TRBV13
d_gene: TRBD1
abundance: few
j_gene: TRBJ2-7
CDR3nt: TGTGCCAGCAGCACTAGTGCCAGGGGGATGTACGAGCAGTACTTC
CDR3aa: CASSTSARGMYEQYF

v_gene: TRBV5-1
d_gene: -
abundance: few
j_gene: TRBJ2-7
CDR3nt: TGCGCCAGCAGCTTGGACAGCCCCCCCTACGAGCAGTACTTC
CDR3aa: CASSLDSPPYEQYF